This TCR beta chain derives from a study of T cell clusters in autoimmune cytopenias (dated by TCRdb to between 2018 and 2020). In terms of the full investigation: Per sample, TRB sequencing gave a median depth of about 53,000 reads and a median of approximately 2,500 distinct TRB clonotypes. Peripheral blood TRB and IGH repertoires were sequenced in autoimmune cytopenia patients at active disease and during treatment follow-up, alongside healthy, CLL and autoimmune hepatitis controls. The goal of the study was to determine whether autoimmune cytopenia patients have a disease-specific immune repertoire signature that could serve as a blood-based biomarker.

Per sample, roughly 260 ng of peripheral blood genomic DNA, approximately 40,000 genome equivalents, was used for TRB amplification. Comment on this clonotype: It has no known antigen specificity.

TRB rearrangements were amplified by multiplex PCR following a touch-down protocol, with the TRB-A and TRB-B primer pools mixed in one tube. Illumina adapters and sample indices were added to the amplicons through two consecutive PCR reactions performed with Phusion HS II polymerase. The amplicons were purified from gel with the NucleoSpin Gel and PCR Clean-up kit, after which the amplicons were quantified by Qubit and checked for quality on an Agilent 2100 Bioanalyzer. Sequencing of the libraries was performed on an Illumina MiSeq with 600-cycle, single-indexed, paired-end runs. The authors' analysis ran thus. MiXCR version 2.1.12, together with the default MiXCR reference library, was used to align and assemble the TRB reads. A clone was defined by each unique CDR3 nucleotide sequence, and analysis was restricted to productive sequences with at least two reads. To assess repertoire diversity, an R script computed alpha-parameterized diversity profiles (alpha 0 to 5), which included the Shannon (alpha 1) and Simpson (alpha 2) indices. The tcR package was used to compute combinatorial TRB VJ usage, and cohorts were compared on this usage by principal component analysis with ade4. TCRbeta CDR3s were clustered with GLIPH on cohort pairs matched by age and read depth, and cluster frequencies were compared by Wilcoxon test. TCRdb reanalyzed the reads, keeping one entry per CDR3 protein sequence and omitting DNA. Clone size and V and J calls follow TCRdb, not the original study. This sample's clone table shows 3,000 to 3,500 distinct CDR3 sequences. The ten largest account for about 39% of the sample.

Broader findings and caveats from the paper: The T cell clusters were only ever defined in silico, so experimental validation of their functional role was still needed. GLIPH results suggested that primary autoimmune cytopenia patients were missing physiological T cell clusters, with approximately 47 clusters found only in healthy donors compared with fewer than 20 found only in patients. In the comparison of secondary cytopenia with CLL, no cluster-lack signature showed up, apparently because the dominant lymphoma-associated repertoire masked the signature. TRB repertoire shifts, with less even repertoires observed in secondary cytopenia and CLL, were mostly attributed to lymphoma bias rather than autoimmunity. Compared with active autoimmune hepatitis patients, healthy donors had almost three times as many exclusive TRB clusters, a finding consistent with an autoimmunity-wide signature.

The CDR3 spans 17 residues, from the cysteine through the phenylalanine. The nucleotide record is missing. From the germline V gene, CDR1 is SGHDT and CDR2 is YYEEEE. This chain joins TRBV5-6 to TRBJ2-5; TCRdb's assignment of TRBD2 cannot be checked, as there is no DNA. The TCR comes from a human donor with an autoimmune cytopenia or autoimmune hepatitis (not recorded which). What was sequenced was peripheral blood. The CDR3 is CASSLGLAGAPEETQYF.